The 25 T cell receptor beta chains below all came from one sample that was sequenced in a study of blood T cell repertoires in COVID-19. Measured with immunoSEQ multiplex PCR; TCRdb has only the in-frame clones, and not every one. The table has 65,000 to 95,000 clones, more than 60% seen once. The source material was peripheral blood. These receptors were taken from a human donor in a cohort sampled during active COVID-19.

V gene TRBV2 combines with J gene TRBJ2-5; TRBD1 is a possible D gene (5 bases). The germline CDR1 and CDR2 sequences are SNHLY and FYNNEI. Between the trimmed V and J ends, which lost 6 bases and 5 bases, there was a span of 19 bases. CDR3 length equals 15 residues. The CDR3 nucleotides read TGTGCCAGCAGAAAACCGACAGATTTTGGCGAGACCCAGTACTTC. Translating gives CASRKPTDFGETQYF.

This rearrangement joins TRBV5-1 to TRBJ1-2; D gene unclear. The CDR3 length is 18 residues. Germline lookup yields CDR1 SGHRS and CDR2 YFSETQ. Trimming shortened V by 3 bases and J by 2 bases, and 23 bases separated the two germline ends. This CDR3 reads CASSWGWRAVILNYGYTF. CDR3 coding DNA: TGCGCCAGCAGCTGGGGTTGGAGGGCCGTTATATTGAACTATGGCTACACCTTC.

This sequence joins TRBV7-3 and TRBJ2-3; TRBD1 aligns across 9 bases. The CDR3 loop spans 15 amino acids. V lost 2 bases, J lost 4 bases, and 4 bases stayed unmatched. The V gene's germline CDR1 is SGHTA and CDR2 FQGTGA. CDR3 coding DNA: TGTGCCAGCAGCTTAGGGACAGGGCTTGCAGATACGCAGTATTTT. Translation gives CASSLGTGLADTQYF.

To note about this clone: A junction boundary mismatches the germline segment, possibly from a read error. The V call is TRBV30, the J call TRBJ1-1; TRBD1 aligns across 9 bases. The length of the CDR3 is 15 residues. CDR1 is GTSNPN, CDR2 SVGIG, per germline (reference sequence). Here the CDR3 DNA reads TGTGCCTGCAACCCCCGGACAGGGGTGAATACTGAAGCTTTCTTT. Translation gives CACNPRTGVNTEAFF.

CDR3 sequence reads: CASTQKVWGGHTYNEQFF. CDR3 DNA: TGTGCCAGCACCCAAAAAGTTTGGGGGGGGCACACCTACAATGAGCAGTTCTTC. This chain links TRBV11-3 with TRBJ2-1; perhaps TRBD2 as D (7 bases). Germline loops: CDR1 SGHNT, CDR2 YENEEA. V was clipped by 7 bases and J by 2 bases, with 24 bases between them. CDR3 length equals 18 residues.

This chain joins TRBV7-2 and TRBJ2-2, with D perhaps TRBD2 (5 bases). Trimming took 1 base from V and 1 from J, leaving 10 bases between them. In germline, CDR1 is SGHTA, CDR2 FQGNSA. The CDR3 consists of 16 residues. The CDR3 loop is CASSLGRVRNTGELFF. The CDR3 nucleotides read TGTGCCAGCAGCTTAGGGCGGGTCCGGAACACCGGGGAGCTGTTTTTT.

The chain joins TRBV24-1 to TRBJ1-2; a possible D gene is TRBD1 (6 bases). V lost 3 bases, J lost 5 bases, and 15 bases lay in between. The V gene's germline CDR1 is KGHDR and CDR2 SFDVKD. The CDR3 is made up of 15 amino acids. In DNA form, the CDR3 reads TGTGCCACCAGTGATCCCACGACAGGTCAATATGGCTACACCTTC. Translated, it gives CATSDPTTGQYGYTF.

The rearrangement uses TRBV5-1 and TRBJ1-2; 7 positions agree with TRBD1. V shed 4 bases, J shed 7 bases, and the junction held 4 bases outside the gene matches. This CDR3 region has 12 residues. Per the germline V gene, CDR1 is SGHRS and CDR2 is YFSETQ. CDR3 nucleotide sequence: TGCGCCAGCAGCGATGACAGGGTTGGCTACACCTTC. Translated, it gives CASSDDRVGYTF. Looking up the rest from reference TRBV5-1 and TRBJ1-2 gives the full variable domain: KAGVTQTPRYLIKTRGQQVTLSCSPISGHRSVSWYQQTPGQGLQFLFEYFSETQRNKGNFPGRFSGRQFSNSRSEMNVSTLELGDSALYLCASSDDRVGYTFGSGTRLTVV.

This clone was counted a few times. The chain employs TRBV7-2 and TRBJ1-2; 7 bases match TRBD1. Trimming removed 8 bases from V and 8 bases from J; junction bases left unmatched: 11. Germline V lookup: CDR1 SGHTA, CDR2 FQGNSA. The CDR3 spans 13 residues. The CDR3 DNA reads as TGTGCCAGCGTCAGGGGGGACAGTTTAGGCTACACCTTC. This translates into CASVRGDSLGYTF.

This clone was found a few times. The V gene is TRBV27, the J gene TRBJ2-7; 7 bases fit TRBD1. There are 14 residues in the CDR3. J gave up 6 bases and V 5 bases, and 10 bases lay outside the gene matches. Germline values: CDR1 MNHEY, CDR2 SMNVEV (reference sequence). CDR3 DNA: TGTGCCAGCAGTCCTTCTCGGACAGGTGCCGAGCAGTACGTC. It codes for CASSPSRTGAEQYV.

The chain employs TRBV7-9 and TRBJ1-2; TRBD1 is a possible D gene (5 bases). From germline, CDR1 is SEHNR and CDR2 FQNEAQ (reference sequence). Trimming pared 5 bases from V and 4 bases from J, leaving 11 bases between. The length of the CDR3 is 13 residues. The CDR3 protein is CASSGTGVYGYTF. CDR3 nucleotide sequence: TGTGCCAGCAGCGGCACGGGGGTCTATGGCTACACCTTC.

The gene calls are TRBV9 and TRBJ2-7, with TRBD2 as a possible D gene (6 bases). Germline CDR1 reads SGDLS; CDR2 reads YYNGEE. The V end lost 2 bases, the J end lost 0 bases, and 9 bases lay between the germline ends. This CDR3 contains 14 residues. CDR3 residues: CASSVTGDSYEQYF. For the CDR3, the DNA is TGTGCCAGCAGCGTGACGGGGGACTCCTACGAGCAGTACTTC.

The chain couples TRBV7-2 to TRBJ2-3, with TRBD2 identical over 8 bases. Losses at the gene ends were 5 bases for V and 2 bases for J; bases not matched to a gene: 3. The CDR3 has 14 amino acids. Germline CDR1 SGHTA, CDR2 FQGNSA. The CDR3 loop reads CASSPGGVTDTQYF. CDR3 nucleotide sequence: TGTGCCAGCAGCCCCGGGGGGGTCACAGATACGCAGTATTTT. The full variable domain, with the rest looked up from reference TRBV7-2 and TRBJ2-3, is GAGVSQSPSNKVTEKGKDVELRCDPISGHTALYWYRQSLGQGLEFLIYFQGNSAPDKSGLPSDRFSAERTGGSVSTLTIQRTQQEDSAVYLCASSPGGVTDTQYFGPGTRLTVL.

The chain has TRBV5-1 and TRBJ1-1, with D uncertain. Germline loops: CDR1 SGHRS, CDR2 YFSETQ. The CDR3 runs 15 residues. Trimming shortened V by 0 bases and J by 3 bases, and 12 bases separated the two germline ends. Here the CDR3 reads CASSLGPGEDTEAFF. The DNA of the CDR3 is TGCGCCAGCAGCTTGGGTCCGGGTGAGGACACTGAAGCTTTCTTT.

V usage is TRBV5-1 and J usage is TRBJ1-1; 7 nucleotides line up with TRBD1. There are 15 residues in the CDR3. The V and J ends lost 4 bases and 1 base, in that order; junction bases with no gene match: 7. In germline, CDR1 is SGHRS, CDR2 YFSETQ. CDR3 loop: CASSARGATNTEAFF. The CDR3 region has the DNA TGCGCCAGCAGCGCCAGGGGGGCGACGAACACTGAAGCTTTCTTT.

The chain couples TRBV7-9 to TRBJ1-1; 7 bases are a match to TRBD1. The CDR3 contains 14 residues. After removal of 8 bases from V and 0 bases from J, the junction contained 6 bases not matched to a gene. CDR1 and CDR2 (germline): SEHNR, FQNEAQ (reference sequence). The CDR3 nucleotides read TGTGCCAGCTGGACAGGACAGATGAACACTGAAGCTTTCTTT. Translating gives CASWTGQMNTEAFF.

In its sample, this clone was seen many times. The CDR3 nucleotides are TGCAGCTCGGGGGAGGGCCCCACCGGGGAGCTGTTTTTT. It encodes CSSGEGPTGELFF. The chain employs TRBV29-1 and TRBJ2-2, with TRBD2 matching 7 bases. Germline lookup yields CDR1 SQVTM and CDR2 ANQGSEA. The CDR3 covers 13 residues. J lost 4 bases, V lost 8 bases, and 7 bases had no gene match.

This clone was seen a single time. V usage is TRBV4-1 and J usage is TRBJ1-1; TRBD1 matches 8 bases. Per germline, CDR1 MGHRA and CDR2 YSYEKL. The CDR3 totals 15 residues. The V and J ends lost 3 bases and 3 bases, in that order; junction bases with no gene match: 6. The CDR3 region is CASSQLTGVDTEAFF. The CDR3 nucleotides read TGCGCCAGCAGCCAGCTGACAGGGGTAGACACTGAAGCTTTCTTT.

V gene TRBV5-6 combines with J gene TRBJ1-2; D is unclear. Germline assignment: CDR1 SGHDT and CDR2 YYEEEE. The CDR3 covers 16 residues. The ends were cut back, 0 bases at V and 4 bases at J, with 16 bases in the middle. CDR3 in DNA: TGTGCCAGCAGCTTGGCCATGGCAGTAAGACTCTATGGCTACACCTTC. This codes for CASSLAMAVRLYGYTF.

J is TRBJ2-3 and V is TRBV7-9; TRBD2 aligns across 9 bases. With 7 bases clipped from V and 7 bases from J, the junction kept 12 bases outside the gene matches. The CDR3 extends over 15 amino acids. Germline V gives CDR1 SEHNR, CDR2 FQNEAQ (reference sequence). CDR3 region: CASTNPGLASYTQYF. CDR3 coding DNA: TGTGCCAGCACTAATCCGGGACTAGCTTCATATACGCAGTATTTT. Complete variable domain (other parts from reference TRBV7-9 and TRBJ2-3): DTGVSQNPRHKITKRGQNVTFRCDPISEHNRLYWYRQTLGQGPEFLTYFQNEAQLEKSRLLSDRFSAERPKGSFSTLEIQRTEQGDSAMYLCASTNPGLASYTQYFGPGTRLTVL.

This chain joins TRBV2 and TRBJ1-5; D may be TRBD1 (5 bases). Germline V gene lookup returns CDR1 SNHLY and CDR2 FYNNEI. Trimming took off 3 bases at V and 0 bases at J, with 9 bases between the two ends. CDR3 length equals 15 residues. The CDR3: CASSDGGYSNQPQHF. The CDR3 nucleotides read TGTGCCAGCAGTGATGGGGGGTATAGCAATCAGCCCCAGCATTTT.

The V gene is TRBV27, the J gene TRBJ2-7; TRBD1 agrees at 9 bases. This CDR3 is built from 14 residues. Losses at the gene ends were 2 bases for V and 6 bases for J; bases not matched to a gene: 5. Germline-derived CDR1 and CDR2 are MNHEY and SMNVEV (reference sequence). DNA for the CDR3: TGTGCCAGCAGTTTAACAGGGGGCTTGACCGAGCAGTACTTC. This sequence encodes CASSLTGGLTEQYF.

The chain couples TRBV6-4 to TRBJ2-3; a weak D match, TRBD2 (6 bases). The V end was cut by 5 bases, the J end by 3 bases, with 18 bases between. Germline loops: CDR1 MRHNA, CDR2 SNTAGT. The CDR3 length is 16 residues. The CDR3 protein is CASSNVGGVGTDTQYF. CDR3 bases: TGTGCCAGCAGTAACGTCGGGGGTGTGGGGACAGATACGCAGTATTTT.

CDR3 bases: TGTGCCAGCACCGAAGGAGGCACCACTGAAGCTTTCTTT. It encodes CASTEGGTTEAFF. The chain uses TRBV7-2 and TRBJ1-1; no reliable D call. The germline V gene encodes CDR1 SGHTA and CDR2 FQGNSA. Trimming took off 7 bases at V and 4 bases at J, with 13 bases between the two ends. This CDR3 has 13 residues.

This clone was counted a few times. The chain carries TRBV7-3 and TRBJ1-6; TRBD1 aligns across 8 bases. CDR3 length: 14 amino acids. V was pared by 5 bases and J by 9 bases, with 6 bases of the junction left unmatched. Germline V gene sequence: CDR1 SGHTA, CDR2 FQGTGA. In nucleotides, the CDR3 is TGTGCCAGCAGCCTCGGACAGGGCTCTTCACCCCTCCACTTT. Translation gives CASSLGQGSSPLHF.